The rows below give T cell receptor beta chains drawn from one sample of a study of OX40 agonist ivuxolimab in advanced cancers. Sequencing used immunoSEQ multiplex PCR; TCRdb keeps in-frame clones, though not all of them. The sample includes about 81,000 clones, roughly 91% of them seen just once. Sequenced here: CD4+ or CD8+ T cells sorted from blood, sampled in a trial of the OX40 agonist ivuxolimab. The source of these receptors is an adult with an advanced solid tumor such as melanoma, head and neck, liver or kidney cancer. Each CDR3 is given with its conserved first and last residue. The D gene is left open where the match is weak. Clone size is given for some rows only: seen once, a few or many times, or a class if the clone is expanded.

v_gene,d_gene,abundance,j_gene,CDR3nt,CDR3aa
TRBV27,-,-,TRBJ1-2,TGTGCCAGCAGTTTTAAGGCGGGTGGCTATGGCTACACCTTC,CASSFKAGGYGYTF
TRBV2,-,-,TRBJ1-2,TGTGCCAGCAGTGAAGTGACGGCCCGGGATGGGGGCTACACCTTC,CASSEVTARDGGYTF
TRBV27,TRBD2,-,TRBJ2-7,TGTGCCAGCAGTTTAGTAGCGGGGGGCTACGAGCAGTACTTC,CASSLVAGGYEQYF
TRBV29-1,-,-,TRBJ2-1,TGCAGCGCCCTAGCAGGGGCCCTCTCCTACAATGAGCAGTTCTTC,CSALAGALSYNEQFF
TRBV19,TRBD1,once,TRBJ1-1,TGTGCCAGTAGTATCGGGGGACAGCAGAACACTGAAGCTTTCTTT,CASSIGGQQNTEAFF
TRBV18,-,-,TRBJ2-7,TGTGCCAGCTCACCTCCAACTGTAACCTACGAGCAGTACTTC,CASSPPTVTYEQYF
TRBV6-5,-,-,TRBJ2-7,TGTGCCAGCACCATGGGACCCTACGAGCAGTACTTC,CASTMGPYEQYF
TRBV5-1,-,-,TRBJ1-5,TGCGCCAGCAGCTTGGTCCCAGGGCCTTCTTTGGATCAGCCCCAGCATTTT,CASSLVPGPSLDQPQHF
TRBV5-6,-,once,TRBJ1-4,TGTGCCAGCAGCTTGGCCAGCGAGAATGAAAAACTGTTTTTT,CASSLASENEKLFF
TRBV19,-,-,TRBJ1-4,TGTGCCAGTGAGACACCAACTAATGAAAAACTGTTTTTT,CASETPTNEKLFF
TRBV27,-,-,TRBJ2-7,TGTGCCAGCAGTTTCGGGGCAGGGGAGCAGTACTTC,CASSFGAGEQYF
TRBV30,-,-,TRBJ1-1,TGTGCCTGGGCAGGGGCTGAAGCTTTCTTT,CAWAGAEAFF
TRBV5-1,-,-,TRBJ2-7,TGCGCCAGCAGCCAGGGACGGATACTATCCTACGAGCAGTACTTC,CASSQGRILSYEQYF
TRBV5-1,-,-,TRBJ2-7,TGCGCCAGCAGCTTGGCCCCTACTAGGGAGCAGTACTTC,CASSLAPTREQYF
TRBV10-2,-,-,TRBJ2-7,TGCGCCAGCAGTGAGTTCTCCCTCGGACAGGAGCAGTACTTC,CASSEFSLGQEQYF
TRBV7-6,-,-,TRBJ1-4,TGTGCCAGCAGCTTAGCCCCCTCGGGGCTAGAGGGGACCACAACTAATGAAAAACTGTTTTTT,CASSLAPSGLEGTTTNEKLFF
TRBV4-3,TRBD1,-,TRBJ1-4,TGCGCCAGCAGCCTCAGGGGGCGAGGGGATGAAAAACTGTTTTTT,CASSLRGRGDEKLFF
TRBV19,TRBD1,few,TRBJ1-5,TGTGCCAGTAGTATGACAGGGGCCGGTCAGCCCCAGCATTTT,CASSMTGAGQPQHF
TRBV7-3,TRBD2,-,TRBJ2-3,TGTGCCAGCAGCTTAAATCCTAGCGGGGGCACAGATACGCAGTATTTT,CASSLNPSGGTDTQYF
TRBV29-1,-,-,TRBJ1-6,TGCAGCGTTGAAGAGGGGGGGCAGGGATCACCCCTCCACTTT,CSVEEGGQGSPLHF
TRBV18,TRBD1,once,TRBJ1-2,TGTGCCAGCTCACCTGTTGCTCGGGGGACAGGGACGGAGGGCTACACCTTC,CASSPVARGTGTEGYTF
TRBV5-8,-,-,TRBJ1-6,TGTGCCAGCAGCTTGGCAGGGAGGGACTCACCCCTCCACTTT,CASSLAGRDSPLHF
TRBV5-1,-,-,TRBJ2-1,TGCGCCAGCAGCCCTCCGGGACTTAACAATGAGCAGTTCTTC,CASSPPGLNNEQFF
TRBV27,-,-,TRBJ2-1,TGTGCCAGCAGGCCACCGGGACTTCCTTATCCGGGGGATGAGCAGTTCTTC,CASRPPGLPYPGDEQFF
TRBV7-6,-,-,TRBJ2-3,TGTGCCAGCAGACCTATAGGGACTGTGGGGACTAGCACAGATACGCAGTATTTT,CASRPIGTVGTSTDTQYF
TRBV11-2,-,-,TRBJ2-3,TGTGCCAGCAGCCCTCCGACTGTAGATACGCAGTATTTT,CASSPPTVDTQYF
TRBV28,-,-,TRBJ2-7,TGTGCCAGCAGTTTACTTCCGGGGGCGGCGGAAGAGCAGTACTTC,CASSLLPGAAEEQYF
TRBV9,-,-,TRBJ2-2,TGTGCCAGCAGCGTAGATTTAGGAGGTTCCGCCACCGGGGAGCTGTTTTTT,CASSVDLGGSATGELFF
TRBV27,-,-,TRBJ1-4,TGTGCCAGCAGTTGGCGGGGGGGGTTTGAAAAACTGTTTTTT,CASSWRGGFEKLFF
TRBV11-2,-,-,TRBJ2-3,TGTGCCAGCAGCTTAGCGAGATCCCCGAGCCCTCGGGATACGCAGTATTTT,CASSLARSPSPRDTQYF
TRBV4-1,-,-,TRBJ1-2,TGCGCCAGCAGCCTCGCCGAGGTGTGGGATGGCTACACCTTC,CASSLAEVWDGYTF
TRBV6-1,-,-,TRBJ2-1,TGTGCCAGCAGGGGCCGGCAGTCGACTTACAATGAGCAGTTCTTC,CASRGRQSTYNEQFF
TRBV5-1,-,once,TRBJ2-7,TGCGCCAGCAGCTTTGAGTTCCCTTACGAGCAGTACTTC,CASSFEFPYEQYF
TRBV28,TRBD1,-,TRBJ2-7,TGTGCCAGCAGTTTATTAGACAGGGGGCAATACGAGCAGTACTTC,CASSLLDRGQYEQYF
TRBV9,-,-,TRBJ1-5,TGTGCCAGCAGCGTAGGTTATAGCAATCAGCCCCAGCATTTT,CASSVGYSNQPQHF
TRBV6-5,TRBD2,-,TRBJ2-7,TGTGCCAGCAGCCCAACGGGGGGGCGCGAGCAGTACTTC,CASSPTGGREQYF
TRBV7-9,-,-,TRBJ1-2,TGTGCCAGCAGCTTAGGGGGGACTCTGAACTATGGCTACACCTTC,CASSLGGTLNYGYTF
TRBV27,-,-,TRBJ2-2,TGTGCCAGCAGTCGCAGCGGGTTGGGCACCGGGGAGCTGTTTTTT,CASSRSGLGTGELFF
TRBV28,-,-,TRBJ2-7,TGCTCCTCCGAGGGGTTTTACCCTTCCTACGAGCAGTACTTC,CSSEGFYPSYEQYF
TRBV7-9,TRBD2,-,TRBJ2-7,TGTGCCAGCAGCTTAGCCGGACTAGCGGGAAACGAGCAGTACTTC,CASSLAGLAGNEQYF
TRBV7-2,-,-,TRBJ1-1,TGTGCCAGCAGCTTAGGCGTGGGAAGTACTGAAGCTTTCTTT,CASSLGVGSTEAFF
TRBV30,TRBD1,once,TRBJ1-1,TGTGCCTGGACCAGGGGGAGGACTGAAGCTTTCTTT,CAWTRGRTEAFF
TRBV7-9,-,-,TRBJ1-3,TGTGCCAGCAAGGTTTCCCCAATCGACAGGCTTACAGGAAACACCATATATTTT,CASKVSPIDRLTGNTIYF
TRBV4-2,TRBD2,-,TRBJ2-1,TGTGCCAGCAGCCAAGAAGCACTAGCGGGCAATGAGCAGTTCTTC,CASSQEALAGNEQFF
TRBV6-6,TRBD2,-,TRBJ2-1,TGTGCCAGCAGTTACTCGATCTCCGGGGAGGGTGAGCAGTTCTTC,CASSYSISGEGEQFF
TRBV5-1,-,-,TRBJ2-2,TGCGCCAGCAGCCCCCCGGCAGGGGCCACCGGGGAGCTGTTTTTT,CASSPPAGATGELFF
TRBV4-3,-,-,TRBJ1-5,TGCGCCAGCAGCCAAGATCGGTTAGGGGGAGGTCAGCCCCAGCATTTT,CASSQDRLGGGQPQHF
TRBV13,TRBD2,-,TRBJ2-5,TGTGCCAGCAGCGATCTTTCTAGCGGCCAAGAGACCCAGTACTTC,CASSDLSSGQETQYF